Listed below are T cell receptor beta chains from one sample, sequenced in a study of blood T cell repertoires in COVID-19. Measured with immunoSEQ multiplex PCR; TCRdb has only the in-frame clones, and not every one. Among 140,000 to 150,000 clones listed, around 84% were seen once. The sample consisted of peripheral blood. These receptors were obtained from a man in his thirties or forties with COVID-19, enrolled during active disease. Each CDR3 is given with its conserved first and last residue. A D gene is named only where the DNA matches it firmly. For some rows the clone size is stated as once, few or many, or as a class when expanded; others skip it.

TRBJ2-5,15,NA,NA,TRBV3-1/TRBV3-2,TGTGCCAGCAGCCAAGAGCCCCACAGTCAAGAGACCCAGTACTTC,CASSQEPHSQETQYF
TRBJ2-1,15,TRBD1,NA,TRBV5-1,TGCGCCAGCAGCAGGGACAGGCTGGGCTGGAGTGAGCAGTTCTTC,CASSRDRLGWSEQFF
TRBJ2-7,14,TRBD1,NA,TRBV4-1,TGCGCCAGCAGCCCAGGACAGGGGTTTCGTGAGCAGTACTTC,CASSPGQGFREQYF
TRBJ2-1,12,NA,NA,TRBV28,TGTGCCAGCAGTTCCGGGGGTAATGAGCAGTTCTTC,CASSSGGNEQFF
TRBJ1-2,14,NA,NA,TRBV10-1,TGCGCCAGCAGCCCGGGGGGGGACCTTCTTGGCTACACCTTC,CASSPGGDLLGYTF
TRBJ1-4,14,NA,few,TRBV4-3,TGCGCCAGCAGCCAGACAGTCCGTAATGAAAAACTGTTTTTT,CASSQTVRNEKLFF
TRBJ1-2,13,NA,NA,TRBV3-1/TRBV3-2,TGTGCCAGCAGCCAAGTGGGAGGGGATGGCTACACCTTC,CASSQVGGDGYTF
TRBJ1-1,15,NA,NA,TRBV10-3,TGTGCCATCAGTGAGTCGTGGACAGCGAACACTGAAGCTTTCTTT,CAISESWTANTEAFF
TRBJ2-2,14,TRBD2,NA,TRBV19,TGTGCCAGTAGACTAGCGGGAGGGCCCGGGGAGCTGTTTTTT,CASRLAGGPGELFF
TRBJ1-6,14,NA,once,TRBV11-2,TGTGCCAGCAGCTCGATACAGGGTGGTTCACCCCTCCACTTT,CASSSIQGGSPLHF
TRBJ1-1,15,NA,NA,TRBV5-4,TGTGCCAGCAGCTTGGCTCCGGGAATGAACACTGAAGCTTTCTTT,CASSLAPGMNTEAFF
TRBJ1-6,14,NA,once,TRBV27,TGTGCCAGCAGGTGGCGGGTTGATAATTCACCCCTCCACTTT,CASRWRVDNSPLHF
TRBJ1-1,11,TRBD1,NA,TRBV30,TGTGCCTGGAGGGGGGACAGGGAAGCTTTCTTT,CAWRGDREAFF
TRBJ1-2,13,TRBD1,NA,TRBV19,TGTGCCAGTAACCGGGACAGGGTTTCTGGCTACACCTTC,CASNRDRVSGYTF
TRBJ1-5,15,TRBD1,NA,TRBV28,TGTGCCAGCAGCTCACAGGGGGCAAGCAATCAGCCCCAGCATTTT,CASSSQGASNQPQHF
TRBJ2-7,13,NA,NA,TRBV11-3,TGTGCCAGCAGCTTAGGTGTAGCTGGCGAGCAGTACTTC,CASSLGVAGEQYF
TRBJ2-5,17,TRBD2,NA,TRBV27,TGTGCCAGCAGTGTACGTGGGCGGGAGGGACTGGGCGAGACCCAGTACTTC,CASSVRGREGLGETQYF
TRBJ1-5,13,TRBD1,NA,TRBV28,TGTGCCAGCAGTTTATCAGGGGGACAGCCCCAGCATTTT,CASSLSGGQPQHF
TRBJ1-5,15,NA,few,TRBV7-2,TGTGCCAGCAGCTACTCGGGGGACTCATATCAGCCCCAGCATTTT,CASSYSGDSYQPQHF
TRBJ2-6,16,TRBD1,NA,TRBV19,TGTGCCAGTACCCACAGGGGGGCCACTGGGGCCAACGTCCTGACTTTC,CASTHRGATGANVLTF